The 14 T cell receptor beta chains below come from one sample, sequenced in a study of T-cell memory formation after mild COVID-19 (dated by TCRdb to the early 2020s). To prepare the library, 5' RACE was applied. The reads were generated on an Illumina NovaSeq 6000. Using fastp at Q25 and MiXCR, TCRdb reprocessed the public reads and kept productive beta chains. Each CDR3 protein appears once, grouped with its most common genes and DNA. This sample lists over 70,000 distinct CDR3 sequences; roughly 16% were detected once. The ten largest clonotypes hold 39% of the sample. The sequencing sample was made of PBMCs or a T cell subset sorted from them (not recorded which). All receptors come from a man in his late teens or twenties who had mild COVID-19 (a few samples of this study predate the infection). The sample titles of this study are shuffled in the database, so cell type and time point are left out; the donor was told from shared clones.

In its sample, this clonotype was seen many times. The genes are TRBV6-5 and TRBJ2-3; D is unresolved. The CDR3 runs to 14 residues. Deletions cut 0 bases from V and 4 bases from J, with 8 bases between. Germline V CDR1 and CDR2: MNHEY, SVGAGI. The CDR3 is CASSYSPPPDTQYF. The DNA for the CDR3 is TGTGCCAGCAGTTACTCGCCCCCTCCAGATACGCAGTATTTT.

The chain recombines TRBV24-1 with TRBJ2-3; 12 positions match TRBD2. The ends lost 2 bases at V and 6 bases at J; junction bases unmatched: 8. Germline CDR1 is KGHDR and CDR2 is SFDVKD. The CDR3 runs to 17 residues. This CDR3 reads CATSDYGLAGSFDTQYF. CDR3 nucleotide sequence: TGTGCCACCAGTGATTACGGACTAGCGGGAAGTTTCGATACGCAGTATTTT.

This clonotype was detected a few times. The CDR3 DNA is TGTGCCAGCAGCTCCCTACTAGCGGGGGGCACAGATACGCAGTATTTT. Protein sequence: CASSSLLAGGTDTQYF. V usage is TRBV7-3 and J usage is TRBJ2-3; TRBD2 agrees at 11 bases. The CDR3 is 16 residues long. CDR1 SGHTA and CDR2 FQGTGA come from the germline V gene. Trimming cost V 4 bases and J 1 base; bases outside gene matches: 4.

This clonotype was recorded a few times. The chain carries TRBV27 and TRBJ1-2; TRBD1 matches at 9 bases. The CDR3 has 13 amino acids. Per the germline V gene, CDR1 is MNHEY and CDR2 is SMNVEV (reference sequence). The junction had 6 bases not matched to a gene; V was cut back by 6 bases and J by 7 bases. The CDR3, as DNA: TGTGCCAGCAGCCCAGGGACAGGGAGTGGCTACACCTTC. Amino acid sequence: CASSPGTGSGYTF.

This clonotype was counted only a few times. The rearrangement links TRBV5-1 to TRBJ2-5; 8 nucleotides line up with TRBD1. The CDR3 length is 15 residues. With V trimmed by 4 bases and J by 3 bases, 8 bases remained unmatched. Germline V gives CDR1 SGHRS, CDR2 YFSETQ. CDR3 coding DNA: TGCGCCAGCAGCCTTATCGGGACAGGCAAAGAGACCCAGTACTTC. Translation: CASSLIGTGKETQYF.

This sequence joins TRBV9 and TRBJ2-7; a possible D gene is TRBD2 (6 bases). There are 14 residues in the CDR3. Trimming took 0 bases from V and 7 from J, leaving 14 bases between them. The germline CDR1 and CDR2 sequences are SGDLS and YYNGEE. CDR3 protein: CASSVGREASEQYF. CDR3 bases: TGTGCCAGCAGCGTAGGGCGGGAAGCTAGTGAGCAGTACTTC.

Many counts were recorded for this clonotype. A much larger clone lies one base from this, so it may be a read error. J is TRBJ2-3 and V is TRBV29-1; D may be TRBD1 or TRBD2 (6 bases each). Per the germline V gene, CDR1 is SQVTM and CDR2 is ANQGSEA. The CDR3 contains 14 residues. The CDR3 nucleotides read TGCAGCGTTGGAATTAGCGGAAGGACAGATACGCATTATTTT. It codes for CSVGISGRTDTHYF.

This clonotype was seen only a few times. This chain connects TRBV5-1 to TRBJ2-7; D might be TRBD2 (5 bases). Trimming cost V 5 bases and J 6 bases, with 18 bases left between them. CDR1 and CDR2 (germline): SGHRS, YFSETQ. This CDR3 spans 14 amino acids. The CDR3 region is CASRAVGHSGEQYF. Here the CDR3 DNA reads TGCGCCAGCAGAGCGGTTGGCCATAGTGGCGAGCAGTACTTC.

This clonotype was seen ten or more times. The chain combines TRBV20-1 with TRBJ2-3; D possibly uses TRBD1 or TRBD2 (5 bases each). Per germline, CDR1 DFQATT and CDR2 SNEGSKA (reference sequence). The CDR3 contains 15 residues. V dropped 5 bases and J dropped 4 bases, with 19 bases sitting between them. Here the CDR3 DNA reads TGCAGTGCTCGAGCGCCCGGGGCGAGGGCAGATACGCAGTATTTT. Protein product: CSARAPGARADTQYF.

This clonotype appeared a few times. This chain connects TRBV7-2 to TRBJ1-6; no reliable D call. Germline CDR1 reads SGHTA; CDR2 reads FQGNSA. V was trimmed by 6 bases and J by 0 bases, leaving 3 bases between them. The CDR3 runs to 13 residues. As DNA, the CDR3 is TGTGCCAGCAGTGGCTCCTATAATTCACCCCTCCACTTT. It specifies CASSGSYNSPLHF.

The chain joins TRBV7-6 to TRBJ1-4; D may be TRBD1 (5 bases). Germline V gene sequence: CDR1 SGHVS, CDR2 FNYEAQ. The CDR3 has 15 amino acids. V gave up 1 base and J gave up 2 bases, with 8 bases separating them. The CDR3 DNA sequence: TGTGCCAGCAGCTTAGTGGGGCGGACTAATGAAAAACTGTTTTTT. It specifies CASSLVGRTNEKLFF.

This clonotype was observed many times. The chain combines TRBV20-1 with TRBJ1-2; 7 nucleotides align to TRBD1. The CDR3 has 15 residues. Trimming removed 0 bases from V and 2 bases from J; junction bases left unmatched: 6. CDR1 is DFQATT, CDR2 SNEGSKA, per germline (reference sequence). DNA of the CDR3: TGCAGTGCTAGAGATTCGGCCAGGGGGAACTATGGCTACACCTTC. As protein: CSARDSARGNYGYTF.

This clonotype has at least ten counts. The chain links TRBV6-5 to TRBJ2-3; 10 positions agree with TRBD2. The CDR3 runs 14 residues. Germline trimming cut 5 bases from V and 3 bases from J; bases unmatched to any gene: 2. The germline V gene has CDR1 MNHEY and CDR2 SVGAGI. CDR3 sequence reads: CASSPSGGTDTQYF. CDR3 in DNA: TGTGCCAGCAGTCCTAGCGGGGGAACAGATACGCAGTATTTT.

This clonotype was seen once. The CDR3 nucleotides read TGTGCCAGCAGCTCCCGCGTGGGGGGACGCCCGAATGGGGCCAACGTCCTGACTTTC. This codes for CASSSRVGGRPNGANVLTF. The chain couples TRBV11-2 to TRBJ2-6, with D maybe TRBD2 (6 bases). The CDR3 loop spans 19 amino acids. Trimming removed 4 bases at V and 3 bases at J, with 22 bases between. Germline CDR1 and CDR2: SGHAT and FQNNGV. Drawing the rest from reference TRBV11-2 and TRBJ2-6, the complete variable domain is EAGVAQSPRYKIIEKRQSVAFWCNPISGHATLYWYQQILGQGPKLLIQFQNNGVVDDSQLPKDRFSAERLKGVDSTLKIQPAKLEDSAVYLCASSSRVGGRPNGANVLTFGAGSRLTVL.